This T cell receptor beta chain originates from a study of OX40 agonist ivuxolimab in advanced cancers. Study context: Every patient in dose escalation had hepatocellular carcinoma, melanoma, renal cell or head and neck cancer.

Samples of blood were obtained at baseline, on cycle 4 day 1, and on cycle 7 day 1. The CDR3 covers 16 residues. CDR1 is PRHDT, CDR2 FYEKMQ, per germline (reference sequence). Deletions cut 1 base from V and 0 bases from J, with 10 bases between. Data came from immunoSEQ multiplex PCR; TCRdb stores just in-frame clones and leaves some out. The sample has about 80,000 clones; around 84% are singletons. The sample in question was CD4+ or CD8+ T cells sorted from blood, obtained in a trial of the OX40 agonist ivuxolimab. The genes are TRBV13 and TRBJ2-1; D unclear. This TCR came from an adult with an advanced solid tumor such as melanoma, head and neck, liver or kidney cancer. Here the CDR3 reads CASSLDDFGSYNEQFF. The DNA for the CDR3 is TGTGCCAGCAGCTTAGATGACTTCGGCTCCTACAATGAGCAGTTCTTC.